The T cell receptor beta chain described here comes from a study of blood T cell repertoires in COVID-19. Recovered participants had two consecutive negative NP/OP PCR tests, healthcare professional clearance, or symptom resolution. Trimming took 5 bases from V and 5 from J; bases not matched to a gene: 9. The CDR3 runs to 15 residues. Germline-derived CDR1 and CDR2 are LGHDT and YNNKEL (reference sequence). The repertoire was sequenced with immunoSEQ multiplex PCR; TCRdb's copy has only in-frame clones and lacks some. The profile shows around 500,000 clones, less than 90% of them singletons. The sequence was collected from a woman aged 60 to 75 who had recovered from COVID-19. The sequenced material came from PBMCs or T cells enriched from blood (not recorded which). The rearrangement joins TRBV3-1 (or the pseudogene TRBV3-2) to TRBJ1-2; TRBD1 aligns across 9 bases. CDR3 region: CASSKGTGMRYGYTF. CDR3 nucleotide sequence: TGTGCCAGCAGCAAGGGGACAGGGATGAGGTATGGCTACACCTTC.